One sample yielded the 22 T cell receptor beta chains listed below, sequenced in a study of blood T cell repertoires in COVID-19. Here immunoSEQ multiplex PCR was the method, and the copy in TCRdb shows in-frame clones only, minus some. Of approximately 220,000 clones listed, about 90% are singletons. Sequenced input: peripheral blood. Source of these receptors: a woman aged 45 to 65 with acute or convalescent COVID-19.

The chain links TRBV12-3 or TRBV12-4 to TRBJ2-7; weak D call: TRBD2 (5 bases). There are 12 residues in the CDR3. V was cut by 7 bases and J by 4 bases, with 11 bases left in between. CDR3 amino acids: CASTSSGYEQYF. The CDR3 DNA reads TGTGCCAGCACTTCTTCGGGGTACGAGCAGTACTTC.

J is TRBJ2-2 and V is TRBV7-9, with TRBD1 matching over 8 bases. CDR3 length: 15 amino acids. CDR1 and CDR2 (germline): SEHNR, FQNEAQ (reference sequence). Trimming removed 5 bases from V and 4 bases from J; junction bases left unmatched: 6. This chain's CDR3 is CASSPQGASTGELFF. CDR3 nucleotide sequence: TGTGCCAGCAGCCCCCAGGGGGCGAGCACCGGGGAGCTGTTTTTT.

For the CDR3, the DNA is TGTGCCAGCAGCGGACTAGCGGGAGACACCGGGGAGCTGTTTTTT. Translation gives CASSGLAGDTGELFF. V and J are TRBV6-5 and TRBJ2-2; 13 nucleotides agree with TRBD2. The junction had 1 base not matched to a gene; V was cut back by 6 bases and J by 3 bases. Germline lookup yields CDR1 MNHEY and CDR2 SVGAGI. There are 15 residues in the CDR3.

The rearrangement uses TRBV6-5 and TRBJ1-4; D ambiguous. The CDR3 has 15 amino acids. Trimming pared 5 bases from V and 0 bases from J, leaving 10 bases between. Per germline, CDR1 MNHEY and CDR2 SVGAGI. The CDR3 region is CASSQQHATNEKLFF. In nucleotides, the CDR3 is TGTGCCAGCAGTCAACAGCATGCAACTAATGAAAAACTGTTTTTT.

The CDR3 sequence: CASSLSSGGEETQYF. The CDR3 nucleotides are TGTGCCAGCAGTTTATCGTCAGGGGGTGAAGAGACCCAGTACTTC. This chain connects TRBV27 to TRBJ2-5, with 7 bases that match TRBD1. V lost 0 bases to trimming and J lost 3 bases; unmatched junction nucleotides: 4. CDR3 length: 15 residues. The germline gives CDR1 MNHEY, CDR2 SMNVEV (reference sequence).

V usage is TRBV27 and J usage is TRBJ2-7; unclear D gene. Germline V gene lookup returns CDR1 MNHEY and CDR2 SMNVEV (reference sequence). The CDR3 is made up of 13 amino acids. Trimming pared 4 bases from V and 3 bases from J, leaving 10 bases between. The CDR3: CASSSQVGYEQYF. CDR3 DNA sequence: TGTGCCAGCAGTTCTCAGGTCGGCTACGAGCAGTACTTC.

The chain combines TRBV19 with TRBJ1-2; TRBD1 matches 8 bases. V lost 8 bases to trimming and J lost 0 bases; unmatched junction nucleotides: 8. Germline V gives CDR1 LNHDA, CDR2 SQIVND (reference sequence). The CDR3 is made up of 15 amino acids. This CDR3 reads CASRGTGVANYGYTF. CDR3 bases: TGTGCCAGTCGCGGGACAGGCGTAGCTAACTATGGCTACACCTTC.

The chain employs TRBV24-1 and TRBJ1-2; the D gene is possibly TRBD1 (5 bases). V was shortened by 3 bases and J by 4 bases, with 11 bases between the two germline ends. Germline CDR1 is KGHDR and CDR2 is SFDVKD. The length of the CDR3 is 14 residues. The DNA of the CDR3 is TGTGCCACCAGTGATCGCGGGGCCGGCTATGGCTACACCTTC. Translating gives CATSDRGAGYGYTF.

The chain employs TRBV7-8 and TRBJ2-1, with TRBD2 matching 7 bases. J gave up 7 bases and V 1 base, and 10 bases lay outside the gene matches. Germline V gene data show CDR1 as SGHVS and CDR2 as FQNEAQ. This CDR3 spans 16 amino acids. CDR3 nucleotide sequence: TGTGCCAGCAGCTTAGTTGGCGGGAGCAGATTAAATGAGCAGTTCTTC. Its translation is CASSLVGGSRLNEQFF.

CDR3 in amino acids: CASSFTGPVLSYEQYF. DNA for the CDR3: TGTGCCAGCAGCTTCACAGGACCCGTCCTTTCCTACGAGCAGTACTTC. The rearrangement joins TRBV7-9 to TRBJ2-7; weak D call: TRBD1 (5 bases). Trimming took off 3 bases at V and 1 base at J, with 16 bases between the two ends. The CDR3 consists of 16 residues. Germline values: CDR1 SEHNR, CDR2 FQNEAQ (reference sequence).

Comment on this clone: Other DNA sequences from this sample encode an identical CDR3 as well. The V and J genes are TRBV18 and TRBJ1-5; 9 positions match TRBD1. The trim removed 3 bases at V and 4 bases at J, leaving 4 bases unmatched. Germline V lookup: CDR1 KGHSH, CDR2 LQKENI. The CDR3 length is 15 residues. The CDR3 reads CASSPPGQGNQPQHF. The CDR3 region has the DNA TGTGCCAGCTCACCTCCGGGACAGGGAAATCAGCCCCAGCATTTT.

A single count supports this clone. The rearrangement links TRBV13 to TRBJ2-2, with 14 positions matching TRBD2. The V segment lost 6 bases and the J segment 1 base; nucleotides outside the gene matches: 16. The CDR3 consists of 21 residues. Germline V gene sequence: CDR1 PRHDT, CDR2 FYEKMQ (reference sequence). The CDR3 coding sequence is TGTGCCAGCAGAGCCCGAGGACTAGCGGGAGGTCTACTAGGGAACACCGGGGAGCTGTTTTTT. Residues: CASRARGLAGGLLGNTGELFF.

This sequence joins TRBV5-5 and TRBJ1-1; D not resolved. Germline CDR1 reads SGHKS; CDR2 reads YYEKEE (reference sequence). V lost 0 bases and J lost 1, with 10 bases in between. CDR3 size: 15 residues. DNA for the CDR3: TGTGCCAGCAGCTTGGTCCCGGGAAGGAACACTGAAGCTTTCTTT. As protein: CASSLVPGRNTEAFF.

The chain carries TRBV12-3 or TRBV12-4 and TRBJ2-2; unclear D gene. The CDR3 runs to 12 residues. Trimming took 5 bases from V and 4 from J, leaving 5 bases between them. The CDR3 DNA reads TGTGCCAGCAGTGCCGGCACCGGGGAGCTGTTTTTT. Its translation is CASSAGTGELFF.

The chain couples TRBV24-1 to TRBJ2-2; D is perhaps TRBD1 (6 bases). Germline CDR1 and CDR2: KGHDR and SFDVKD. The V gene lost 4 bases and the J gene lost 8 bases, with 19 bases spanning the gap. This CDR3 is built from 16 residues. As DNA, the CDR3 is TGTGCCACCAGTGAATCCGGGACATGGGATGAAGGGGAGCTGTTTTTT. It is translated as CATSESGTWDEGELFF.

The rearrangement links TRBV6-6 to TRBJ2-1, with no clear D. CDR3 length: 13 residues. With 0 bases removed from V and 6 bases from J, the gap between germline ends came to 6 bases. CDR1 MNHNY and CDR2 SVGAGI come from the germline V gene (reference sequence). In DNA form, the CDR3 reads TGTGCCAGCAGTTACTCGACTGGCAATGAGCAGTTCTTC. Translated, it gives CASSYSTGNEQFF.

The chain combines TRBV5-6 with TRBJ1-2; unclear D gene. The germline V gene encodes CDR1 SGHDT and CDR2 YYEEEE. The germline V and J ends were trimmed by 0 bases and 4 bases, with 7 bases remaining between them. This CDR3 is built from 13 residues. The CDR3 spells CASSLDGAYGYTF. The DNA of the CDR3 is TGTGCCAGCAGCTTGGACGGAGCCTATGGCTACACCTTC.

This sequence joins TRBV7-2 and TRBJ2-5, with no clear D. Trimming took 3 bases from V and 3 from J, leaving 2 bases between them. This CDR3 has 11 residues. Germline V lookup: CDR1 SGHTA, CDR2 FQGNSA. The CDR3: CASSFKETQYF. CDR3 nucleotides: TGTGCCAGCAGCTTTAAAGAGACCCAGTACTTC.

The J gene is TRBJ1-4, the V gene TRBV27; no firm D call. This CDR3 is built from 15 residues. V shed 0 bases and J shed 8 bases, with 13 bases lying between them. Germline CDR1 is MNHEY and CDR2 is SMNVEV (reference sequence). Here the CDR3 reads CASSLSAATREKLFF. CDR3 in DNA: TGTGCCAGCAGTTTATCGGCAGCCACTAGGGAAAAACTGTTTTTT. Using reference TRBV27 and TRBJ1-4 for the parts outside the CDR3, the full variable domain is EAQVTQNPRYLITVTGKKLTVTCSQNMNHEYMSWYRQDPGLGLRQIYYSMNVEVTDKGDVPEGYKVSRKEKRNFPLILESPSPNQTSLYFCASSLSAATREKLFFGSGTQLSVL.

The chain combines TRBV6-5 with TRBJ1-2, with D possibly matching TRBD1 (5 bases). Germline loops: CDR1 MNHEY, CDR2 SVGAGI. Trimming removed 4 bases at V and 2 bases at J, with 11 bases between. The CDR3 runs 14 residues. CDR3 sequence (DNA): TGTGCCAGCAGTTCCCTGGGGCAGAACTATGGCTACACCTTC. It codes for CASSSLGQNYGYTF.

This sequence joins TRBV19 and TRBJ2-7; TRBD2 aligns across 7 bases. This CDR3 spans 14 amino acids. Losses at the gene ends were 4 bases for V and 4 bases for J; bases not matched to a gene: 7. From germline, CDR1 is LNHDA and CDR2 SQIVND (reference sequence). The CDR3 DNA is TGTGCCAGTAGTAGGACCAATAGCGGGTACGAGCAGTACTTC. It is translated as CASSRTNSGYEQYF.

This rearrangement joins TRBV12-3 or TRBV12-4 to TRBJ2-5; D unclear. The CDR3 is made up of 12 amino acids. Trimming left V 4 bases short and J 0 bases short, with 3 bases between. CDR3 nucleotides: TGTGCCAGCAGTTCCTACCAAGAGACCCAGTACTTC. This translates into CASSSYQETQYF.